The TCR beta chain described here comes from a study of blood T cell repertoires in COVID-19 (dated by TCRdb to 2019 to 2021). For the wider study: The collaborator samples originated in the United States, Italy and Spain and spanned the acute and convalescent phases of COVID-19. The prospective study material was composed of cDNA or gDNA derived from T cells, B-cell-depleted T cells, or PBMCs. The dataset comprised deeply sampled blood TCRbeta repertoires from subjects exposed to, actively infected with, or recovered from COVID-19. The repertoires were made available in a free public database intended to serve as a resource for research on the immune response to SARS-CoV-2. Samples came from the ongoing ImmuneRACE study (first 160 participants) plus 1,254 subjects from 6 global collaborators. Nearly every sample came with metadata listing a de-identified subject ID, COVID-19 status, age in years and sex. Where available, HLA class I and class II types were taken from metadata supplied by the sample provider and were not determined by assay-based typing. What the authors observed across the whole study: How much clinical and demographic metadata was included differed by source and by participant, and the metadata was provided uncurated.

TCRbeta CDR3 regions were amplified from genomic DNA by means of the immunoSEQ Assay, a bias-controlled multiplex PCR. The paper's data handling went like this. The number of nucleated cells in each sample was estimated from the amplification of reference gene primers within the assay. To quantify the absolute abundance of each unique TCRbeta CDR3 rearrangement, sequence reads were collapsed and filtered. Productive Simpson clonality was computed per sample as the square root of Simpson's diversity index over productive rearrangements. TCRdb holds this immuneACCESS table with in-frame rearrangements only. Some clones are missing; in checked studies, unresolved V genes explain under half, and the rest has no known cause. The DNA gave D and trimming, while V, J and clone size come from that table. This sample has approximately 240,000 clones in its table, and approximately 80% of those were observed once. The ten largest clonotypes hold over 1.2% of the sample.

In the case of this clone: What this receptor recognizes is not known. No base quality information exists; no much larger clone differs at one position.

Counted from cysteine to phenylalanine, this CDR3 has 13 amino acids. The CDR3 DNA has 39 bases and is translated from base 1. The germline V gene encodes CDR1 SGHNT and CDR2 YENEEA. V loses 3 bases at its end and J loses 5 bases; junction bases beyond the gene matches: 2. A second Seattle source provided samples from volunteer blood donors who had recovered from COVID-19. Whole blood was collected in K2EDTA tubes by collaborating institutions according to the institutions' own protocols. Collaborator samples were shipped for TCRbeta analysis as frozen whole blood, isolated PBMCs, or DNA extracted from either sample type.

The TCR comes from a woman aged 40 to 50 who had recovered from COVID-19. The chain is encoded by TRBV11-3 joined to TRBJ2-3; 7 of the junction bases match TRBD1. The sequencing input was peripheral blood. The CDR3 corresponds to CASSFTGEDTQYF. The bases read TGTGCCAGCAGCTTCACAGGGGAAGATACGCAGTATTTT.